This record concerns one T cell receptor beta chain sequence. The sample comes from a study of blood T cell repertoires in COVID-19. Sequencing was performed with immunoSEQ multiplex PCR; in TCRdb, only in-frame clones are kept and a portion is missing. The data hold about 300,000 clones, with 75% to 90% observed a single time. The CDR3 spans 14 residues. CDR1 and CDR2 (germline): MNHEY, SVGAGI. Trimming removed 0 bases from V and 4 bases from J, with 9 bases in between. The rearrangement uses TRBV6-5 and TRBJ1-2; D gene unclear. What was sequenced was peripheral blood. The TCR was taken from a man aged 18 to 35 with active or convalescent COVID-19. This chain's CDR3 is CASSYSRLSYGYTF. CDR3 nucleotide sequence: TGTGCCAGCAGTTACTCGAGACTCAGCTATGGCTACACCTTC.